The table lists the clone carrying this TCR beta chain with a few counts. Authors' analysis steps: The assay estimated nucleated cells by amplifying reference gene primers. Sequencing used immunoSEQ multiplex PCR; TCRdb keeps in-frame clones, though not all of them. V and J calls and clone size come straight from that table; D and trimming were deduced from the DNA. The data hold 150,000 to 200,000 clones, with roughly four fifths observed a single time. Germline V lookup: CDR1 SGDLS, CDR2 YYNGEE. CDR3 length: 15 residues. The ends were cut back, 0 bases at V and 3 bases at J, with 9 bases in the middle. The source of the sample is a study of blood T cell repertoires in COVID-19. Background on the study: Whether acute or convalescent, the COVID-19 samples came from the United States, Italy and Spain. The analysed material was cDNA or gDNA that came from T cells, B-cell-depleted T cells, or PBMCs.

This sequence was found in a human donor in a cohort sampled during active COVID-19. The specimen was peripheral blood. This chain connects TRBV9 to TRBJ1-4, with D maybe TRBD1 (6 bases). Written as DNA, the CDR3 is TGTGCCAGCAGCGTAGGGGGACACTCTAATGAAAAACTGTTTTTT. It yields the protein CASSVGGHSNEKLFF.